This is a list of T cell receptor beta chains from one sample in a study of response to subunit inactivated influenza vaccine. TCRdb processed the RT-PCR reads anew with MiXCR; each CDR3 protein has one entry. The sample holds 600,000 to 850,000 distinct CDR3 sequences, about 15% seen once. The sample here was PBMCs from blood, taken less than 15 days before vaccination. The receptor set was obtained from a man aged 50-59 years who received an inactivated influenza vaccine. Both conserved end residues are part of each CDR3. A D gene is named only where the DNA matches it firmly. Only part of the rows carry a size: once, few, many, or a class if the clone is expanded.

j_gene | d_gene | abundance | v_gene | len | CDR3aa | CDR3nt
TRBJ2-1 | TRBD2 | many | TRBV24-1 | 16 | CATSDGTSGGRDEQFF | TGTGCCACCAGTGACGGAACTAGCGGGGGGCGGGATGAGCAGTTCTTC
TRBJ2-4 | TRBD1 | few | TRBV6-1 | 13 | CASSGTGSNIQYF | TGTGCCAGCAGTGGGACAGGGAGCAACATTCAGTACTTC
TRBJ2-7 | TRBD2 | . | TRBV20-1 | 16 | CCARARLAGAGYEQYF | TGCTGTGCTAGAGCCAGGCTAGCGGGAGCAGGCTACGAGCAGTACTTC
TRBJ1-1 | . | few | TRBV6-5 | 15 | CASSYEGRQNTEAFF | TGTGCCAGCAGTTACGAAGGGCGGCAAAACACTGAAGCTTTCTTT
TRBJ1-6 | TRBD1 | many | TRBV28 | 12 | CASSPDRVGNHF | TGTGCCAGCAGCCCGGACAGGGTGGGGAACCACTTT
TRBJ1-1 | . | . | TRBV6-2/TRBV6-3 | 14 | CASTHLGGDTEAFF | TGTGCCAGCACCCACCTCGGGGGGGACACTGAAGCTTTCTTT
TRBJ2-3 | TRBD2 | . | TRBV6-5 | 15 | CASSSSAGDARTQYF | TGTGCCAGCAGTTCGTCAGCGGGAGATGCGCGTACGCAGTATTTT
TRBJ1-2 | . | many | TRBV14 | 14 | CASSQDDWGRGYTF | TGTGCCAGCAGCCAAGATGACTGGGGCCGTGGCTACACCTTC
TRBJ2-1 | TRBD2 | many | TRBV28 | 15 | CASRRAGTSGHEQFF | TGTGCCAGCAGAAGAGCCGGGACTAGCGGCCATGAGCAGTTCTTC
TRBJ2-3 | . | few | TRBV23-1 | 15 | CASSQLQGNTHTQYF | TGCGCCAGCAGTCAACTGCAGGGGAATACACATACGCAGTATTTT
TRBJ2-7 | TRBD2 | . | TRBV20-1 | 15 | CSARMLRESSYEQYF | TGCAGTGCTAGAATGCTGCGGGAGAGCTCCTACGAGCAGTACTTC
TRBJ1-1 | . | . | TRBV7-2 | 16 | CASSLAGTVMNTEAFF | TGTGCCAGCAGCTTAGCGGGAACAGTGATGAACACTGAAGCTTTCTTT
TRBJ2-5 | . | . | TRBV18 | 12 | CASSPGKETQYF | TGTGCCAGCTCACCAGGGAAAGAGACCCAGTACTTC
TRBJ1-6 | . | many | TRBV14 | 15 | CASSQDRVPNSPLHF | TGTGCCAGCAGCCAAGACAGGGTTCCTAATTCACCCCTCCACTTT
TRBJ1-1 | . | few | TRBV7-9 | 15 | CASSTQTGEGTEAFF | TGTGCCAGCAGCACCCAGACAGGCGAGGGGACTGAAGCTTTCTTT
TRBJ2-7 | TRBD2 | few | TRBV4-3 | 17 | CASSQWGPGTSSYEQYF | TGCGCCAGCAGCCAATGGGGACCCGGGACTAGTTCTTACGAGCAGTACTTC
TRBJ2-1 | . | . | TRBV19 | 19 | CASTLAASRVGSSYNEQFF | TGTGCCAGTACCTTAGCGGCCTCAAGAGTGGGTTCCTCCTACAATGAGCAGTTCTTC
TRBJ2-7 | . | once | TRBV5-4 | 14 | CASSPQGRTYEQYF | TGTGCCAGCAGCCCCCAGGGGAGGACCTACGAGCAGTACTTC
TRBJ2-2 | TRBD1 | . | TRBV28 | 17 | CASRTFRGPRFTGELFF | TGTGCCAGCCGAACTTTCAGGGGGCCTCGTTTCACCGGGGAGCTGTTTTTT
TRBJ2-3 | . | . | TRBV27 | 13 | CASSLKSSYTQYF | TGTGCCAGCAGTTTAAAGAGCTCCTATACGCAGTATTTT
TRBJ2-1 | TRBD1 | few | TRBV29-1 | 16 | CSVESFGGQGANEQFF | TGCAGCGTTGAAAGTTTTGGGGGACAGGGGGCTAATGAGCAGTTCTTC
TRBJ2-7 | TRBD1 | few | TRBV12-3/TRBV12-4 | 15 | CASSPGTGVRYEQYF | TGTGCCAGCAGTCCCGGGACAGGGGTGCGGTACGAGCAGTACTTC
TRBJ2-4 | TRBD2 | . | TRBV10-3 | 16 | CAISESTSGGQNIQYF | TGTGCCATCAGTGAGTCGACTAGCGGGGGACAAAACATTCAGTACTTC
TRBJ2-7 | . | . | TRBV15 | 15 | CATSRERTRSYEQYF | TGTGCCACCAGCAGAGAACGGACAAGATCCTACGAGCAGTACTTC
TRBJ1-2 | . | . | TRBV7-9 | 12 | CASSFQDYGYTF | TGTGCCAGCAGCTTTCAGGACTATGGCTACACCTTC
TRBJ2-2 | . | . | TRBV15 | 15 | CATSRVQFGTGELFF | TGTGCCACCAGCAGAGTCCAGTTTGGGACCGGGGAGCTGTTTTTT
TRBJ1-2 | . | . | TRBV28 | 15 | CASRGPVGGAFGYTF | TGTGCCAGCAGGGGCCCCGTGGGGGGCGCGTTTGGCTACACCTTC
TRBJ1-6 | TRBD1 | few | TRBV10-1 | 18 | CASSEDRGRVIENSPLHF | TGCGCCAGCAGTGAAGACAGGGGGCGAGTGATCGAGAATTCACCCCTCCACTTT
TRBJ2-1 | TRBD2 | many | TRBV6-2/TRBV6-3 | 20 | CASSYPPGFLAGAGYNEQFF | TGTGCCAGCAGTTACCCCCCCGGGTTTCTAGCGGGAGCGGGTTACAATGAGCAGTTCTTC